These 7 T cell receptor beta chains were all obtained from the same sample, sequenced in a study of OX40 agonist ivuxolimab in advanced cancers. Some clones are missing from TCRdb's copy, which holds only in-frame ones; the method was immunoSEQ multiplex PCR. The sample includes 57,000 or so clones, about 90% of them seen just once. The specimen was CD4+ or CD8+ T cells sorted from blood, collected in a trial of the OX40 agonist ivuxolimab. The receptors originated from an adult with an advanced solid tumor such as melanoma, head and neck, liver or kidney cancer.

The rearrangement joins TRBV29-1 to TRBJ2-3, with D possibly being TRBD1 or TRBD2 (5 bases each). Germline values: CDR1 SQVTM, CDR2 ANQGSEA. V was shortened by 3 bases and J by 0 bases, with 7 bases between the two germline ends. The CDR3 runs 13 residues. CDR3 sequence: CSVDGASTDTQYF. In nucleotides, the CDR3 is TGCAGCGTTGACGGGGCCAGCACAGATACGCAGTATTTT.

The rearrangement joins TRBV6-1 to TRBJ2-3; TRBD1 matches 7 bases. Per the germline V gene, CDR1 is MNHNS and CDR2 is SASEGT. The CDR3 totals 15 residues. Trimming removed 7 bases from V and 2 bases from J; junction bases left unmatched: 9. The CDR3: CASTRRQGNTDTQYF. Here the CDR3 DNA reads TGTGCCAGCACCAGACGACAGGGTAACACAGATACGCAGTATTTT.

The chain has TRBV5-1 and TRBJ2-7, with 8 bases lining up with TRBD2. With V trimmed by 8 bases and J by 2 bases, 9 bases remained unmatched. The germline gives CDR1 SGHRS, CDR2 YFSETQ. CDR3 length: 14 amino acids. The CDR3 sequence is CASTLAEPPYEQYF. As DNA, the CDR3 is TGCGCCAGTACACTAGCGGAGCCCCCCTACGAGCAGTACTTC.

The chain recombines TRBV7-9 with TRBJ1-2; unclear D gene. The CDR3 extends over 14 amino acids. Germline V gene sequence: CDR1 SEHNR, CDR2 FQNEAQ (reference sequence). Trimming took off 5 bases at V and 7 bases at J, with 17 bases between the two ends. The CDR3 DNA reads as TGTGCCAGCAGCCCCACCGGCCCATTGGGTGGCTACACCTTC. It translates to CASSPTGPLGGYTF.

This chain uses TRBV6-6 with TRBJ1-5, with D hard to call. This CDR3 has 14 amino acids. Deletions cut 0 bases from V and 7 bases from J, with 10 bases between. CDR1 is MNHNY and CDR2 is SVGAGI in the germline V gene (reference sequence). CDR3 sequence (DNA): TGTGCCAGCAGTTACTCTGCCGTCAGCCAGCCCCAGCATTTT. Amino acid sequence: CASSYSAVSQPQHF.

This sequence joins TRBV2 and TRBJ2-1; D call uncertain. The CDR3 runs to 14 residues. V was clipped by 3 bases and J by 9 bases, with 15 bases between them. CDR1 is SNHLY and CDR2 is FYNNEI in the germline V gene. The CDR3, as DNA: TGTGCCAGCAGTGACGGCCACCCCATTTTTGAGCAGTTCTTC. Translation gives CASSDGHPIFEQFF.

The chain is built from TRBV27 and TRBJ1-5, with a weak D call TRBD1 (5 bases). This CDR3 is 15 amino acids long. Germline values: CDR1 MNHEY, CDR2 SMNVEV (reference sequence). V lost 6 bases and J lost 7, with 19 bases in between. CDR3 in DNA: TGTGCCAGCAGGATAGATGGGGCTAAAGGCCAGCCCCAGCATTTT. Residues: CASRIDGAKGQPQHF.